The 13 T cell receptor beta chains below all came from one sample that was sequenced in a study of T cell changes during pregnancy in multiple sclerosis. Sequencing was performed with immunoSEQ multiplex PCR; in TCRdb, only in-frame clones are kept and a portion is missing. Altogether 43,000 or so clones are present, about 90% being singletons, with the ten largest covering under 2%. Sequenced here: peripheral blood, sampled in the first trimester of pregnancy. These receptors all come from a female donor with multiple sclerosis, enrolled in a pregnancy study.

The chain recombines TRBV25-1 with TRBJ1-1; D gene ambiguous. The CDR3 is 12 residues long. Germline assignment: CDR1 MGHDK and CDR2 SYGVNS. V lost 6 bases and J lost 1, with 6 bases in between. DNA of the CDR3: TGTGCCAGCAGGCCGGGGAACACTGAAGCTTTCTTT. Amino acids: CASRPGNTEAFF. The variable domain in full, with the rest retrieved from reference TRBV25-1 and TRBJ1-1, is EADIYQTPRYLVIGTGKKITLECSQTMGHDKMYWYQQDPGMELHLIHYSYGVNSTEKGDLSSESTVSRIRTEHFPLTLESARPSHTSQYLCASRPGNTEAFFGQGTRLTVV.

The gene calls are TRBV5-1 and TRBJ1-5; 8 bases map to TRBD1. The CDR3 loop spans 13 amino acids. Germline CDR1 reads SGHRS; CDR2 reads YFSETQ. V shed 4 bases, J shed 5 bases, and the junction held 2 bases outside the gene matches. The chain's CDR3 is CASSMDRDQPQHF. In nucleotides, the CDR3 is TGCGCCAGCAGCATGGACAGGGATCAGCCCCAGCATTTT.

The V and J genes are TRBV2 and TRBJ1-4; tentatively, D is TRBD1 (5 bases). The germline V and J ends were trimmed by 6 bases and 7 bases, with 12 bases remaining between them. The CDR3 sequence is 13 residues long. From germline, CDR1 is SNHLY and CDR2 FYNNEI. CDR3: CASRETAGEKLFF. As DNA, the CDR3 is TGTGCCAGCAGGGAGACAGCGGGTGAAAAACTGTTTTTT.

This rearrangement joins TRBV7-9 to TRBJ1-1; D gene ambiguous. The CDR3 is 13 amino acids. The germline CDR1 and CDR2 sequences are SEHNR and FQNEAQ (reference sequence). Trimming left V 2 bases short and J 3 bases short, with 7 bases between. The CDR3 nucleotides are TGTGCCAGCAGCTTAACGGGTTACACTGAAGCTTTCTTT. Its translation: CASSLTGYTEAFF.

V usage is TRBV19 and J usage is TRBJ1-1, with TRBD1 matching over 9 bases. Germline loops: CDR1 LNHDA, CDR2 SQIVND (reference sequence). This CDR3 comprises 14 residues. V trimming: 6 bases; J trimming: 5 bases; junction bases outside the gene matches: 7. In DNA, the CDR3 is TGTGCCAGTAGCTGGACAGGGGTAAGGACTGAAGCTTTCTTT. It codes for CASSWTGVRTEAFF. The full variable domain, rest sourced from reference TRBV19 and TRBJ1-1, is DGGITQSPKYLFRKEGQNVTLSCEQNLNHDAMYWYRQDPGQGLRLIYYSQIVNDFQKGDIAEGYSVSREKKESFPLTVTSAQKNPTAFYLCASSWTGVRTEAFFGQGTRLTVV.

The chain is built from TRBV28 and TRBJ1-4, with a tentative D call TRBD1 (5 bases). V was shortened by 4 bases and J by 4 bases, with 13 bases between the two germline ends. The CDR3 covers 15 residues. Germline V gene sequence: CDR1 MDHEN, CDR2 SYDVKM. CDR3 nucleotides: TGTGCCAGCAGTTCCTTGGGGCAGGATAATGAAAAACTGTTTTTT. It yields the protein CASSSLGQDNEKLFF.

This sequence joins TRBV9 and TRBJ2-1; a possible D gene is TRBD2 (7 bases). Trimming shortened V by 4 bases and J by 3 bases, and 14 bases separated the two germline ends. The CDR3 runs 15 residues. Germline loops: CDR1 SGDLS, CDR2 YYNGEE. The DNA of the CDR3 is TGTGCCAGCAGCCCTTTCGGGGGGCACTACAATGAGCAGTTCTTC. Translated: CASSPFGGHYNEQFF.

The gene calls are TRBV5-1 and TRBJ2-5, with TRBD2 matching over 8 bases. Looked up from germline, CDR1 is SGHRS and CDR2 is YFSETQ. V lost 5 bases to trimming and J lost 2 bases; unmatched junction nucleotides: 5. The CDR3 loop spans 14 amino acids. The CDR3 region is CASSSGALQETQYF. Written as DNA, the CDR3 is TGCGCCAGCAGTAGCGGGGCCCTACAAGAGACCCAGTACTTC.

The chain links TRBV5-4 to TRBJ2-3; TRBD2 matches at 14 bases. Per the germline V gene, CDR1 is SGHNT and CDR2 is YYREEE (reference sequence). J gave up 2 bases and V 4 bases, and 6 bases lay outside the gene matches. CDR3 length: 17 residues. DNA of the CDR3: TGTGCCAGCAGCCCGGGGACTAGCGGGGGCCCCACAGATACGCAGTATTTT. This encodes CASSPGTSGGPTDTQYF.

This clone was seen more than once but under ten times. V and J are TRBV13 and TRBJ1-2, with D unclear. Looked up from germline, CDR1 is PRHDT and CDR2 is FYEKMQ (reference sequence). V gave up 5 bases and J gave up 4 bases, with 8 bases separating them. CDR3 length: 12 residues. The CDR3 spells CASSTGTYGYTF. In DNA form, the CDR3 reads TGTGCCAGCAGCACGGGAACCTATGGCTACACCTTC.

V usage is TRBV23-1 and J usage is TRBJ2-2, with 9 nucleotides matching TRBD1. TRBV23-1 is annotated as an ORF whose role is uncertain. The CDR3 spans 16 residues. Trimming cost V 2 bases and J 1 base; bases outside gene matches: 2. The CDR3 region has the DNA TGCGCCAGCAGTCAAACGGGACAGGGGAACACCGGGGAGCTGTTTTTT. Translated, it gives CASSQTGQGNTGELFF.

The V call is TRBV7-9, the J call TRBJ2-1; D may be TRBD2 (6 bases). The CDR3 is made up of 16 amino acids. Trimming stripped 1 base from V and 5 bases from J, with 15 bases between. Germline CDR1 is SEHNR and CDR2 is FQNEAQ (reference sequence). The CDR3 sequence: CASSLGLALNHNEQFF. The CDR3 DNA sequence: TGTGCCAGCAGCTTAGGGCTAGCGCTGAATCACAATGAGCAGTTCTTC.

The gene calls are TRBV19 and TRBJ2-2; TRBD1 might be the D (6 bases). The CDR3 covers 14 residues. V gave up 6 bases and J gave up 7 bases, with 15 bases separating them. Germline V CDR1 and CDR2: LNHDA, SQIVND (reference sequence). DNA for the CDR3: TGTGCCAGTAGGATTCAACAGGGAAACGGGGAGCTGTTTTTT. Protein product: CASRIQQGNGELFF.